The 32 T cell receptor beta chains reported below all come from one sample, sequenced in a study of low-dose radiotherapy and immunotherapy resistance in tumors. Gene-specific TRAV and TRBV primers were used for first-strand cDNA, covering alpha and beta chains. TCRs were amplified for 15 to 20 PCR cycles with a constant-region primer and V-primer adapter. MiXCR, applied by TCRdb to the reads, yields one record per CDR3 protein. The data show 35,000 to 45,000 distinct CDR3 sequences, 20% to 30% seen once. The time point was: after trial treatment. Treatment: LDRT plus nivolumab, ipilimumab, low-dose cyclophosphamide and aspirin (RACIN trial). The sample consisted of PBMCs, taken after low-dose radiotherapy plus immunotherapy. The source is a male donor with prostate cancer.

This clonotype was recorded at least ten times. This sequence joins TRBV2 and TRBJ1-1; D is perhaps TRBD1 (5 bases). Germline V CDR1 and CDR2: SNHLY, FYNNEI. The ends were cut back, 6 bases at V and 1 base at J, with 12 bases in the middle. The CDR3 length is 14 residues. CDR3 amino acids: CASSAGRRNTEAFF. CDR3 nucleotides: TGTGCCAGCAGCGCGGGACGGAGGAACACTGAAGCTTTCTTT.

Concerning this clonotype itself: This likely came from a read error, as a far larger clone is one base away. The genes are TRBV12-3 or TRBV12-4 and TRBJ1-1; tentatively, D is TRBD1 (5 bases). The CDR3 extends over 15 amino acids. Trimming took off 6 bases at V and 5 bases at J, with 19 bases between the two ends. The CDR3 nucleotides are TGTGCCAGCAGCTACGTCAAGGGGAGGAGTACTGAAGCTTTCTTT. Its translation is CASSYVKGRSTEAFF.

V usage is TRBV7-2 and J usage is TRBJ2-1; D unclear. The CDR3 totals 14 residues. Trimming shortened V by 6 bases and J by 0 bases, and 9 bases separated the two germline ends. Germline V CDR1 and CDR2: SGHTA, FQGNSA. This chain's CDR3 is CASRGSSSYNEQFF. The CDR3 DNA sequence: TGTGCCAGCAGGGGTTCGAGCTCCTACAATGAGCAGTTCTTC.

Notes on this clonotype: This sequence is one base from a far larger clone and is likely a read error. This rearrangement joins TRBV11-2 to TRBJ2-7; 10 nucleotides match TRBD2. The length of the CDR3 is 15 residues. From germline, CDR1 is SGHAT and CDR2 FQNNGV. The V segment lost 6 bases and the J segment 7 bases; nucleotides outside the gene matches: 12. CDR3: CASRPWTSGSSEQYF. The CDR3 bases are TGTGCCAGCAGACCATGGACTAGCGGCAGCTCGGAGCAGTACTTC.

This clonotype was seen many times. The J gene is TRBJ2-1, the V gene TRBV4-2, with D tentatively TRBD1 (6 bases). With 0 bases removed from V and 4 bases from J, the gap between germline ends came to 28 bases. CDR1 and CDR2 (germline): LGHNA, YNFKEQ. The CDR3 is 21 amino acids. CDR3 region: CASSQDLLDRSGTMLYNEQFF. The CDR3 region has the DNA TGTGCCAGCAGCCAAGATTTACTCGACAGGTCCGGAACAATGCTTTACAATGAGCAGTTCTTC.

In its sample, this clonotype was seen many times. DNA of the CDR3: TGTGCCAGCAGTTTCGGACAGAACTATGGCTACACCTTC. Amino acid sequence: CASSFGQNYGYTF. The V call is TRBV27, the J call TRBJ1-2; D is possibly TRBD1 (6 bases). This CDR3 is 13 amino acids long. CDR1 and CDR2 (germline): MNHEY, SMNVEV (reference sequence). V was shortened by 3 bases and J by 2 bases, with 7 bases between the two germline ends.

This clonotype showed up just a few times. A single base is all that separates this from a far larger clone, so a read error is likely. The rearrangement uses TRBV2 and TRBJ2-5; no clear D. Germline V CDR1 and CDR2: SNHLY, FYNNEI. This CDR3 has 15 amino acids. V lost 7 bases to trimming and J lost 11 bases, with 26 bases between them. CDR3 in DNA: TGTGCCAGCAAACGCCAACAGAGCTCCTACAATGAGCAGTACTTC. It encodes CASKRQQSSYNEQYF.

This clonotype was seen ten or more times. V is TRBV13 and J is TRBJ2-4; D is uncertain. Germline V gives CDR1 PRHDT, CDR2 FYEKMQ (reference sequence). Trimming pared 2 bases from V and 2 bases from J, leaving 4 bases between. The CDR3 has 13 residues. The DNA for the CDR3 is TGTGCCAGCAGCTTAACCCCCAAAAACATTCAGTACTTC. Translation: CASSLTPKNIQYF.

This clonotype was detected only a few times. The V call is TRBV5-4, the J call TRBJ2-1; 11 positions match TRBD2. V lost 4 bases, J lost 2 bases, and 11 bases stayed unmatched. The CDR3 loop spans 18 amino acids. The germline CDR1 and CDR2 sequences are SGHNT and YYREEE (reference sequence). CDR3 sequence (DNA): TGTGCCAGCAGCGCCGGGACTAGCGGACAGAGGCCCTACAATGAGCAGTTCTTC. Translated, it gives CASSAGTSGQRPYNEQFF.

This clonotype has ten or more counts. The rearrangement uses TRBV15 and TRBJ2-1; 9 nucleotides line up with TRBD1. V was pared by 1 base and J by 7 bases, with 5 bases of the junction left unmatched. The CDR3 has 15 amino acids. Germline CDR1 reads LNHNV; CDR2 reads YYDKDF (reference sequence). The CDR3: CATSRGGQGTNEQFF. CDR3 bases: TGTGCCACCAGCAGAGGGGGACAGGGAACGAATGAGCAGTTCTTC.

The count of this clonotype is one. The rearrangement joins TRBV5-5 to TRBJ1-5; D is ambiguous. Trimming stripped 0 bases from V and 1 base from J, with 8 bases between. In germline, CDR1 is SGHKS, CDR2 YYEKEE (reference sequence). The CDR3 spans 15 residues. The CDR3 nucleotides are TGTGCCAGCAGCTTGGCCCCGGGCAGCAATCAGCCCCAGCATTTT. It yields the protein CASSLAPGSNQPQHF.

This clonotype has ten or more counts. V gene TRBV28 combines with J gene TRBJ2-7, with TRBD1 matching over 7 bases. The CDR3 spans 15 residues. V lost 6 bases and J lost 1; bases outside the gene matches: 9. Germline V gives CDR1 MDHEN, CDR2 SYDVKM. DNA for the CDR3: TGTGCCAGCAGCAGTGGGGACAGACATTCCTACGAGCAGTACTTC. This codes for CASSSGDRHSYEQYF. The whole variable domain, filled in from reference TRBV28 and TRBJ2-7, reads DVKVTQSSRYLVKRTGEKVFLECVQDMDHENMFWYRQDPGLGLRLIYFSYDVKMKEKGDIPEGYSVSREKKERFSLILESASTNQTSMYLCASSSGDRHSYEQYFGPGTRLTVT.

With respect to this clonotype: With a far larger clone one base away, a read error is the likely cause. V usage is TRBV28 and J usage is TRBJ2-1; 9 bases are a match to TRBD1. V gave up 5 bases and J gave up 13 bases; unmatched junction bases: 24. In germline, CDR1 is MDHEN, CDR2 SYDVKM. The length of the CDR3 is 18 residues. The DNA of the CDR3 is TGTGCCAGCAGTCCCATTATACCGGGACAGGGTCCGCAAGAGACCCAGTTCTTC. As protein: CASSPIIPGQGPQETQFF.

Ten or more counts support this clonotype. V usage is TRBV7-3 and J usage is TRBJ2-1; D might be TRBD1 (6 bases). Germline CDR1 is SGHTA and CDR2 is FQGTGA. CDR3 length equals 17 residues. V was shortened by 2 bases and J by 3 bases, with 17 bases between the two germline ends. This CDR3 is CASSLFAPGVGYNEQFF. CDR3 coding DNA: TGTGCCAGCAGCTTATTTGCCCCAGGGGTAGGCTACAATGAGCAGTTCTTC.

This clonotype was detected many times. V and J are TRBV28 and TRBJ2-5, with TRBD2 matching over 8 bases. CDR1 and CDR2 from the germline V gene are MDHEN and SYDVKM. This CDR3 is built from 13 residues. V trimming: 5 bases; J trimming: 5 bases; junction bases outside the gene matches: 4. CDR3 nucleotide sequence: TGTGCCAGCAGTAGGACTAGCAGGGAGACCCAGTACTTC. It is translated as CASSRTSRETQYF. The entire variable domain, with the rest obtained from reference TRBV28 and TRBJ2-5, is as follows: DVKVTQSSRYLVKRTGEKVFLECVQDMDHENMFWYRQDPGLGLRLIYFSYDVKMKEKGDIPEGYSVSREKKERFSLILESASTNQTSMYLCASSRTSRETQYFGPGTRLLVL.

This clonotype was recorded many times. This sequence joins TRBV6-5 and TRBJ2-1; D remains unclear. CDR1 and CDR2 (germline): MNHEY, SVGAGI. V lost 0 bases to trimming and J lost 5 bases, with 8 bases between them. This CDR3 comprises 14 residues. The CDR3 loop is CASSYSSVDNEQFF. The CDR3 DNA reads TGTGCCAGCAGTTACTCCTCCGTGGACAATGAGCAGTTCTTC.

Many counts were recorded for this clonotype. The chain links TRBV5-6 to TRBJ2-3; D is possibly TRBD1 (6 bases). This CDR3 is 17 amino acids long. Germline V gene lookup returns CDR1 SGHDT and CDR2 YYEEEE. V gave up 4 bases and J gave up 6 bases, with 24 bases separating them. The CDR3 loop is CASSPGDGTWDGDTQYF. CDR3 in DNA: TGTGCCAGCAGCCCAGGGGATGGTACTTGGGACGGGGATACGCAGTATTTT.

This clonotype occurred many times. V is TRBV28 and J is TRBJ1-2; D unresolved. Trimming took off 4 bases at V and 7 bases at J, with 4 bases between the two ends. This CDR3 has 10 amino acids. Germline V gene sequence: CDR1 MDHEN, CDR2 SYDVKM. The CDR3 DNA sequence: TGTGCCAGCAGTTCCGGTGGCTACACCTTC. It codes for CASSSGGYTF.

The sample holds many counts of this clonotype. The CDR3 DNA reads as TGTGCCAGCAGTCATCGACGGATAGGAGGCTACACCTTC. Protein product: CASSHRRIGGYTF. The chain joins TRBV12-3 or TRBV12-4 to TRBJ1-2; no clear D gene. The length of the CDR3 is 13 residues. The ends were cut back, 5 bases at V and 8 bases at J, with 15 bases in the middle.

This clonotype occurred many times. This chain connects TRBV6-2 or TRBV6-3 to TRBJ1-5; 12 positions match TRBD1. The CDR3 loop spans 15 amino acids. CDR1 is MNHEY, CDR2 SVGEGT, per germline. The J segment lost 4 bases and the V segment lost 8 bases, leaving 6 bases of the junction unmatched. CDR3 protein: CASGGTGGLNQPQHF. The CDR3 DNA reads as TGTGCCAGCGGGGGGACAGGGGGCCTAAATCAGCCCCAGCATTTT.

This clonotype was seen at least ten times. The V gene is TRBV14, the J gene TRBJ1-1; D remains ambiguous. This CDR3 region has 11 residues. Germline V gives CDR1 SGHDN, CDR2 FVKESK. V was clipped by 4 bases and J by 6 bases, with 6 bases between them. In DNA, the CDR3 is TGTGCCAGCAGCCTGAATGCTGAAGCTTTCTTT. It is translated as CASSLNAEAFF.

This clonotype came up many times. V gene TRBV30 combines with J gene TRBJ1-5, with 10 bases fitting TRBD1. CDR1 GTSNPN and CDR2 SVGIG come from the germline V gene (reference sequence). V shed 4 bases and J 6 bases; nucleotides not matched to a gene: 6. CDR3 length: 14 residues. The CDR3 DNA reads TGTGCCTGGACTCGGGACAGGGGAGGTCAGCCCCAGCATTTT. This translates into CAWTRDRGGQPQHF.

There are many counts of this clonotype. The V gene is TRBV29-1, the J gene TRBJ1-3, with 7 bases identical to TRBD1. From germline, CDR1 is SQVTM and CDR2 ANQGSEA. CDR3 length equals 14 residues. J gave up 0 bases and V 4 bases, and 3 bases lay outside the gene matches. The DNA for the CDR3 is TGCAGCGTTGTTACAGGGGCCTCTGGAAACACCATATATTTT. Translated, it gives CSVVTGASGNTIYF.

This sequence joins TRBV19 and TRBJ2-3; 7 bases align to TRBD2. CDR3 length: 14 residues. Germline V lookup: CDR1 LNHDA, CDR2 SQIVND (reference sequence). V was pared by 3 bases and J by 8 bases, with 8 bases of the junction left unmatched. The CDR3 reads CASSIPGPGGTQYF. The CDR3 DNA reads as TGTGCCAGTAGTATCCCGGGCCCGGGGGGTACGCAGTATTTT.

This clonotype was recorded many times. The chain carries TRBV14 and TRBJ2-3; tentative D call: TRBD1 (5 bases). V was shortened by 0 bases and J by 2 bases, with 6 bases between the two germline ends. CDR1 is SGHDN, CDR2 FVKESK, per germline. CDR3 length: 14 residues. The DNA of the CDR3 is TGTGCCAGCAGCCAAGATGGGGCCACAGATACGCAGTATTTT. It yields the protein CASSQDGATDTQYF.

The sample holds many counts of this clonotype. This chain links TRBV6-5 with TRBJ2-1, with 7 bases matching TRBD2. Looked up from germline, CDR1 is MNHEY and CDR2 is SVGAGI. J gave up 0 bases and V 0 bases, and 5 bases lay outside the gene matches. This CDR3 comprises 17 residues. The CDR3, as DNA: TGTGCCAGCAGTTACTCGGAGCGGGGCGGCTCCTACAATGAGCAGTTCTTC. It encodes CASSYSERGGSYNEQFF.

This clonotype was found many times. The chain is built from TRBV11-2 and TRBJ2-3; 7 nucleotides agree with TRBD2. This CDR3 contains 18 residues. The V gene's germline CDR1 is SGHAT and CDR2 FQNNGV. V shed 5 bases, J shed 7 bases, and the junction held 21 bases outside the gene matches. CDR3 in amino acids: CASSRRIPPGGEGNTQYF. In DNA form, the CDR3 reads TGTGCCAGCAGCCGGCGTATTCCCCCCGGCGGGGAGGGCAATACGCAGTATTTT.

With respect to this clonotype: The likely explanation is a read error, given a far larger clone one base away. J is TRBJ2-1 and V is TRBV11-2; D might be TRBD1 (5 bases). Germline loops: CDR1 SGHAT, CDR2 FQNNGV. The CDR3 has 14 amino acids. Trimming removed 1 base at V and 10 bases at J, with 14 bases between. The CDR3: CASSLGGWVWEQFF. In DNA form, the CDR3 reads TGTGCCAGCAGCTTAGGGGGCTGGGTGTGGGAGCAGTTCTTC. Drawing the rest from reference TRBV11-2 and TRBJ2-1, the complete variable domain is EAGVAQSPRYKIIEKRQSVAFWCNPISGHATLYWYQQILGQGPKLLIQFQNNGVVDDSQLPKDRFSAERLKGVDSTLKIQPAKLEDSAVYLCASSLGGWVWEQFFGPGTRLTVL.

This clonotype appeared many times. The rearrangement joins TRBV20-1 to TRBJ2-1; TRBD2 aligns across 8 bases. In germline, CDR1 is DFQATT, CDR2 SNEGSKA (reference sequence). The CDR3 totals 14 residues. The V gene end was trimmed by 5 bases and the J gene end by 5 bases; junction bases not matched to a gene: 8. In nucleotides, the CDR3 is TGCAGTGCTCATGGCGGGGGGCGCCACAATGAGCAGTTCTTC. Translation: CSAHGGGRHNEQFF.

The V gene is TRBV6-2 or TRBV6-3, the J gene TRBJ1-5; possibly TRBD1 for D (5 bases). The length of the CDR3 is 15 residues. Germline CDR1 and CDR2: MNHEY and SVGEGT. The germline V and J ends were trimmed by 5 bases and 4 bases, with 15 bases remaining between them. The CDR3 bases are TGTGCCAGCAGTGCCCTGGGGCAGTCGAATCAGCCCCAGCATTTT. Translated, it gives CASSALGQSNQPQHF.

This clonotype was seen ten or more times. This chain joins TRBV10-3 and TRBJ2-3; D possibly uses TRBD1 or TRBD2 (5 bases each). Trimming cost V 4 bases and J 2 bases, with 10 bases left between them. Per the germline V gene, CDR1 is ENHRY and CDR2 is SYGVKD. The CDR3 extends over 14 amino acids. This CDR3 is CAISGDAPTDTQYF. CDR3 sequence (DNA): TGTGCCATCAGTGGGGACGCACCCACAGATACGCAGTATTTT.

J is TRBJ2-1 and V is TRBV5-1, with 8 bases lining up with TRBD2. The V and J ends lost 0 bases and 7 bases, in that order; junction bases with no gene match: 9. CDR3 length: 16 amino acids. The germline gives CDR1 SGHRS, CDR2 YFSETQ. The CDR3 sequence is CASSLESGGGWNEQFF. DNA of the CDR3: TGCGCCAGCAGCTTGGAATCGGGGGGGGGCTGGAATGAGCAGTTCTTC.